This T cell receptor beta chain derives from a study of T cell responses to AZD1222 COVID-19 vaccine. About the research overall: Pooling covered second doses at about 4 or about 12 weeks.

Remarks on this clone: Its antigen is unidentified.

Deletions cut 4 bases from V and 3 bases from J, with 18 bases between. There are 16 residues in the CDR3. Germline CDR1 and CDR2: LGHDT and YNNKEL (reference sequence). Study-level results: Spike-specific TCR breadth rose after two AZD1222 doses, and depth rose as well.

The data were produced by immunoSEQ multiplex PCR, yet TCRdb's version contains in-frame clones alone and is incomplete. The repertoire holds 130,000 to 150,000 clones, approximately 88% seen once, with less than 15% in the top ten. This sample comprised peripheral blood, obtained on day 0 of AZD1222 vaccination. This receptor was identified in an adult in good health. The J gene is TRBJ1-2, the V gene TRBV3-1 (or the pseudogene TRBV3-2); possibly TRBD1 for D (5 bases). CDR3: CASSPPAGGFDYGYTF. The CDR3 region has the DNA TGTGCCAGCAGCCCTCCCGCCGGGGGGTTTGACTATGGCTACACCTTC.